This T cell receptor beta chain was found in a study of a mutant IDH1 vaccine in newly diagnosed glioma (dated by TCRdb to the early 2020s). At the level of the whole study: Vaccination began 4-6 weeks after radiotherapy alone, or alongside temozolomide cycles in the chemotherapy-containing groups. The week-35 safety follow-up was designated visit V12, and the week-47 end of study was designated visit V13. Six visits were used for peripheral blood collection: V03 (baseline), V05, V07, V10, V12 and V13. The roughly 33 treated patients were around 62% male and roughly 40% female, with a mean age of approximately 38 years. Longitudinal TCRB deep sequencing was performed for 20 to 25 treated patients wherever samples were available for exploratory analyses. Prior to enrollment, standard therapy consisting of radiotherapy alone, temozolomide alone, or radiochemotherapy with temozolomide had been administered to patients, with the combination being received by most patients.

Beyond this particular receptor, the publication reports: Selection of PBMC samples for TCRB deep sequencing was based on availability. The authors noted that analyses of patient blood samples could not be reproduced because of sample limitations. Across multiple MHC alleles, vaccine-induced immune responses were seen in around 93% of patients. Changes in the top peripheral T cell clonotypes picked up by TCRB sequencing did not appear to be linked to pseudoprogression.

Libraries came from the immunoSEQ multiplex PCR assay. Rearranged TCR beta chain sequences were amplified with the hsTCRB Kit following the manufacturer's protocol. TCRB libraries were sequenced on an Illumina MiSeq. Per the authors' processing: Demultiplexing, trimming and gene mapping were performed with the kit vendor's proprietary platform. Here the immuneACCESS table is served through TCRdb, limited to in-frame sequences with V and J called. Missing clones are a known gap in these copies; in checked studies unresolved V genes cover under half, and the rest lacks a known reason. Clone size and the V and J calls come from that table; the DNA yielded D and trimming. The sample table lists fewer than 35,000 clones, 65% to 85% of them with a count of one. The leading ten clones occupy less than 30% of the sample. In the paper's terms, the time point label means: week 47, end of study. Every vaccine dose consisted of 300 ug of a 20-mer mutant IDH1 peptide in Montanide, administered subcutaneously together with topical imiquimod. Eight vaccinations were administered to patients in weeks 1, 3, 5, 7, 11, 15, 19 and 23, corresponding to visits V03 through V10. All donors had newly diagnosed IDH1-mutant astrocytomas of WHO grade 3 or 4 that showed loss of nuclear ATRX. The samples were drawn from NOA16, a multicentre, single-arm, open-label phase I trial in Germany that tested a mutant IDH1 peptide vaccine in humans for the first time. The DNeasy Blood and Tissue Kit was used to extract genomic DNA from EDTA blood for TCRB sequencing.

On this clone itself: Its antigen specificity is not known. No per-base quality is available; no much larger clone lies one base away.

There are 14 amino acids in the CDR3, from cysteine to phenylalanine inclusive. Of the read, only the CDR3 DNA is kept; its 42 bases are in frame from base 1. Trimming at the junction amounts to 2 bases on V and 2 bases on J, and the germline ends lie 8 bases apart. According to the germline V gene, CDR1 reads MRHNA and CDR2 reads SNTAGT. This clonotype originated in a man aged 25-45 years with glioma. Here the chain combines TRBV6-4 and TRBJ2-3; the D gene is perhaps TRBD2, on 7 matching bases. This specimen consisted of PBMCs, obtained from a glioma patient whose treatment included an IDH1 peptide vaccine. The bases read TGTGCCAGCAGTGACGGGGGGGCCACAGATACGCAGTATTTT. It translates as CASSDGGATDTQYF.